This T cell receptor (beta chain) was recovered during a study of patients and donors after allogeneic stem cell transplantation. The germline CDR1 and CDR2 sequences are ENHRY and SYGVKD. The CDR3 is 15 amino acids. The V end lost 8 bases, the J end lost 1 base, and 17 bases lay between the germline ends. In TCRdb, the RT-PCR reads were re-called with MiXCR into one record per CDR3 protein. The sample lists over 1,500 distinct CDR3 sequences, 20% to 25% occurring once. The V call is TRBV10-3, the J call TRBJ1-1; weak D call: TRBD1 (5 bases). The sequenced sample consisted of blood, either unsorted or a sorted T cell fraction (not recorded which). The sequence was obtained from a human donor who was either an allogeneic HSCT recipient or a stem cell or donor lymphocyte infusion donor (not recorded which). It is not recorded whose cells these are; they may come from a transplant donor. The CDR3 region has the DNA TGTGCCATCGCTGACCGGGACCTCGGGAACACTGAAGCTTTCTTT. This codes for CAIADRDLGNTEAFF.